This T cell receptor (beta chain) was sequenced during a study of blood T cells in healthy people across ages. Overall study findings and caveats: Estimates drawn from one million T cells were deemed to understate diversity.

This CDR3 contains 13 residues. Trimming at V came to 5 bases and at J to 7 bases, leaving 10 bases not matched to a gene. CDR1 is DFQATT, CDR2 SNEGSKA, per germline (reference sequence). About this clonotype itself: Its antigen is not known.

A second PCR of about 6 to 11 cycles used a sample-barcoded 5' primer and a J-beta primer mix. TCRdb processed the 5' RACE reads anew with MiXCR; each CDR3 protein has one entry. The data show around 800,000 distinct CDR3 sequences, 46% seen once. The chain carries TRBV20-1 and TRBJ1-2; 7 positions match TRBD1. The source material was blood. This TCR was sampled from an elderly man in good health. CDR3 residues: CSAPGRGQSGYTF. CDR3 DNA: TGCAGTGCTCCGGGGAGGGGGCAGAGTGGCTACACCTTC.